The sequence of this T cell receptor beta chain was determined in a study of shared clonotypes between healthy human individuals (dated by TCRdb to 2018 to 2021). About the full investigation: The cohort included three men and a couple of women between 18 and 49 years of age. For each donor, CD4 naive and CD4 memory were each run on three plates, CD8 naive on two plates, and CD8 memory on one plate. To estimate repertoire size and how much clonotypes are shared between individuals, the study performed deep sequencing of blood TCR repertoires from a few healthy adults. To increase sequencing depth and limit assay-specific biases, different laboratories used diverse techniques to prepare libraries and sequence TCR repertoires. Per donor, leukapheresis produced somewhere between about 0.94 and 8.9 billion PBMCs. The full study reports these points: Across several donors, roughly 5.4% of naive CD4, approximately 3.6% of naive CD8, approximately 2.5% of memory CD4, and 0.4% of memory CD8 clonotypes were shared. Naive subsets generally had larger estimated clonotype richness than memory subsets did. Sampling was restricted to blood, and TCR repertoires in tissues likely differ from the TCR repertoires found in blood. Higher generation probabilities were observed for clonotypes shared by all four sorted-subset donors than for non-shared clonotypes. Pairwise subsampling indicated that sequencing depth was expected to affect the degree of clonotype sharing among donors. Incomplete sequencing was indicated by rarefaction of sorted-subset datasets, despite the large sequencing depth. Because the study included a small number of donors, the genetic and exposure-history diversity represented was limited.

Healthy HIV-negative adults with no recently reported acute infections or vaccinations were included as donors. Every donor was a Caucasian adult living in Nashville, Tennessee, USA. The CD8 memory samples were a combination of magnetically selected CD45RO+ cells and CCR7-negative CD45RA+ effector memory (TemRA) cells. After blood collection by leukapheresis, PBMCs were isolated using Ficoll-Histopaque density gradient centrifugation and then cryopreserved in the vapor phase of liquid nitrogen. Purity and quantity of every magnetically sorted T cell population were checked by analytical flow cytometry. Genomic DNA was isolated from every sorted fraction and measured by UV absorbance on a Nanodrop 2000c. As regards this clone: Its target antigen remains unknown. Base qualities are not recorded, but no much larger clone differs from it by a single base.

Using the deep immunoSEQ assay, TCR CDR3 regions were amplified from genomic DNA by multiplex PCR. Extracted genomic DNA from each cell subset was distributed evenly across all wells of several immunoSEQ 96-well plates, and each plate was treated as a replicate. For sorted subsets, each replicate PCR was loaded with approximately 200 ng genomic DNA, equivalent to 32,000 or so T cell genomes. The purified libraries were quantified using a Qubit 3.0 fluorometer, sized with a Bioanalyzer 2100, and then quantified again using the KAPA Library Quantification kit. Every immunoSEQ 96-well plate was sequenced on a dedicated single-read 150-cycle Illumina NextSeq 550 flow cell. The published analysis was carried out like this. Because only junctional sequences without quality scores were contained in the immunoSEQ output, filtering matching that applied to full-length reads could not be performed. Sequences were annotated with PyIR, a Python wrapper for IgBLAST v1.9, using IMGT germline references to assign V/J genes and CDR3. Any read was removed if the V/J assignment was weak (E-value above 1e-6), the CDR3 was missing, or the read contained stop codons, out-of-frame junctions, or ambiguous translated residues. V3J clonotypes were defined as sequences sharing the same inferred V gene, J gene, and CDR3 amino acid sequence. Percentage overlap between repertoires was computed as shared unique clonotypes divided by the size of the smaller repertoire. RTK rarefaction, the Chao1 estimator, and Recon v2.1 estimates of unobserved clonotypes were used to assess repertoire richness. OLGA was used to compute generation probabilities for all TCRbeta clonotypes that the gDNA method yielded from a handful of donors. Not all clones reach the TCRdb copy of this immuneACCESS table, which keeps in-frame sequences only. Checked studies attribute under half of the gap to unresolved V genes and leave the rest unexplained. V and J calls and clone size are given by that table; D and trimming were obtained from the DNA. The table for this sample lists about 79,000 clones; about 61% of them were counted only once. Over 50% of the sample belongs to the ten largest clones.

This receptor was identified in a man aged 25-45 years in good health. The sample was memory CD8+ T cells sorted from blood. The cell subset or site label of this sample denotes: CD45RO+ cells pooled with CCR7-negative TemRA cells.

For the CDR3, the sequence is CASSPGDRVSEQYF. The DNA is TGTGCCAGCAGTCCAGGGGACAGGGTTTCCGAGCAGTACTTC. The chain is made from TRBV27 and TRBJ2-7, and TRBD1 matches 9 of the central bases. V trim: 5 bases; J trim: 6 bases; unmatched bases: 8. The germline V gene (reference sequence) yields MNHEY for CDR1 and SMNVEV for CDR2. The CDR3 starts with the cysteine, ends with the phenylalanine, and has 14 residues. Just the 42-base CDR3 DNA is kept, in frame starting at base 1.